Following are 10 T cell receptor beta chains from one sample sequenced in a study of CD8+ T cells in alopecia areata. cDNA prepared by RNA extraction and subsequent reverse transcription served as the template for sequencing. Assay used: immunoSEQ multiplex PCR; TCRdb lists only in-frame clones, some missing. The sample consists of 110,000 or so clones, roughly 64% of them appearing once. The sequenced material came from CD8+ T cells sorted from blood. These receptors were taken from a human donor in good health.

This rearrangement joins TRBV13 to TRBJ2-3; 9 bases line up with TRBD1. Germline lookup yields CDR1 PRHDT and CDR2 FYEKMQ (reference sequence). The CDR3 runs 15 residues. With V trimmed by 4 bases and J by 4 bases, 6 bases remained unmatched. The CDR3, as DNA: TGTGCCAGCAGCTATTCAACAGGGGGCGCAGATACGCAGTATTTT. Translated: CASSYSTGGADTQYF.

This clone turned up a few times. This rearrangement joins TRBV4-3 to TRBJ2-7, with D uncertain. Between the trimmed V and J ends, which lost 1 base and 6 bases, there was a span of 10 bases. CDR1 and CDR2 from the germline V gene are LGHNA and YSLEER. This CDR3 contains 13 residues. The CDR3, as DNA: TGCGCCAGCAGCCAAGGCAGTGGCAGCGAGCAGTACTTC. It codes for CASSQGSGSEQYF.

This chain connects TRBV5-6 to TRBJ2-7; D gene uncertain. V lost 2 bases and J 5 bases, leaving 5 bases between the germline ends. Germline CDR1 and CDR2: SGHDT and YYEEEE. The CDR3 is 11 amino acids. CDR3 DNA: TGTGCCAGCAGCTTTGGAGACGAGCAGTACTTC. The encoded protein is CASSFGDEQYF.

A single count supports this clone. The CDR3 loop reads CASSLSWDSNYGYTF. DNA of the CDR3: TGTGCCAGCAGCCTCAGTTGGGACAGCAACTATGGCTACACCTTC. The chain links TRBV27 to TRBJ1-2; the match to TRBD1 covers 7 bases. The length of the CDR3 is 15 residues. Trimming took 6 bases from V and 2 from J; bases not matched to a gene: 9. Germline V lookup: CDR1 MNHEY, CDR2 SMNVEV (reference sequence).

The chain employs TRBV6-5 and TRBJ2-5; 12 bases are shared with TRBD2. The CDR3 totals 15 residues. V shed 5 bases, J shed 3 bases, and the junction held 4 bases outside the gene matches. Germline values: CDR1 MNHEY, CDR2 SVGAGI. In DNA form, the CDR3 reads TGTGCCAGCAGTCAACTAGCGGGGGGAGAAGAGACCCAGTACTTC. It encodes CASSQLAGGEETQYF.

The rearrangement uses TRBV11-2 and TRBJ2-5; D not resolved. The CDR3 has 12 amino acids. CDR1 and CDR2 (germline): SGHAT, FQNNGV. V lost 1 base, J lost 5 bases, and 5 bases lay in between. This CDR3 reads CASSLGRETQYF. The CDR3 nucleotides are TGTGCCAGCAGCTTAGGCCGGGAGACCCAGTACTTC.

The chain is built from TRBV28 and TRBJ2-3; 7 bases match TRBD1. Germline loops: CDR1 MDHEN, CDR2 SYDVKM. The CDR3 length is 15 residues. The V segment lost 6 bases and the J segment 2 bases; nucleotides outside the gene matches: 8. The CDR3 is CASSSGTADTDTQYF. In DNA, the CDR3 is TGTGCCAGCAGCTCCGGGACAGCCGACACAGATACGCAGTATTTT. The entire variable domain, with the rest obtained from reference TRBV28 and TRBJ2-3, is as follows: DVKVTQSSRYLVKRTGEKVFLECVQDMDHENMFWYRQDPGLGLRLIYFSYDVKMKEKGDIPEGYSVSREKKERFSLILESASTNQTSMYLCASSSGTADTDTQYFGPGTRLTVL.

V usage is TRBV15 and J usage is TRBJ2-1; D may be TRBD2 (5 bases). Deletions cut 0 bases from V and 7 bases from J, with 19 bases between. Per the germline V gene, CDR1 is LNHNV and CDR2 is YYDKDF (reference sequence). CDR3 length: 17 amino acids. CDR3 sequence: CATSRDQRIARKNEQFF. The CDR3 DNA reads TGTGCCACCAGCAGAGATCAACGAATAGCGAGGAAGAATGAGCAGTTCTTC.

The gene calls are TRBV5-8 and TRBJ1-1; 7 nucleotides agree with TRBD1. The CDR3 has 15 residues. The J segment lost 0 bases and the V segment lost 0 bases, leaving 2 bases of the junction unmatched. Germline CDR1 is SGHTS and CDR2 is YDEGEE. The CDR3 DNA reads as TGTGCCAGCAGCTTGGGGGACAGAGTGAACACTGAAGCTTTCTTT. Its translation is CASSLGDRVNTEAFF.

This clone appeared a few times. The chain joins TRBV29-1 to TRBJ2-1; tentatively, D is TRBD2 (7 bases). The germline V and J ends were trimmed by 1 base and 2 bases, with 15 bases remaining between them. This CDR3 is 16 amino acids long. Per germline, CDR1 SQVTM and CDR2 ANQGSEA. The CDR3 loop reads CSVEGQTGGAYNEQFF. The CDR3 nucleotides are TGCAGCGTTGAAGGGCAAACGGGGGGCGCCTACAATGAGCAGTTCTTC.